What follows describes a single T cell receptor beta chain. These data belong to a study of blood T cell repertoires in COVID-19. Study background: Collection of acute and convalescent COVID-19 samples took place in the United States, Italy and Spain. T cells, B-cell-depleted T cells, or PBMCs provided the cDNA or gDNA that served as material.

As processed by the authors: Reference gene primer amplification yielded estimated nucleated cell counts. Repertoires were generated with immunoSEQ multiplex PCR, while TCRdb's copy carries only in-frame clones and drops some. The DNA was the basis for D and trimming; V, J and clone size are from that table. The table has roughly 120,000 clones, 90% seen once. CDR1 is SGHTS, CDR2 YDEGEE, per germline. V lost 4 bases, J lost 5 bases, and 8 bases stayed unmatched. This CDR3 has 14 residues. Source material: peripheral blood. The chain joins TRBV5-8 to TRBJ1-1; 7 bases agree with TRBD1. This clonotype was obtained from a human donor with active COVID-19. The donor label of this sample is uncertain. CDR3 nucleotides: TGTGCCAGCAGCGTCCGACAGGGACAAACTGAAGCTTTCTTT. Residues: CASSVRQGQTEAFF.